The present T cell receptor (beta chain) was sequenced within a study of T cells in Graves' hyperthyroidism and ophthalmopathy. Amplified regions were TCR beta CDR3 sequences from RNA transcripts. Primed by the HTBI set, a first-round RT-PCR was run on the TCR CDR3. Each CDR3 protein gets one entry after TCRdb re-called the multiplex PCR reads with MiXCR. In the table there are about 480,000 distinct CDR3 sequences, approximately 15% of which are singletons. Patients were aged 18 to 65, had disease duration under 2 months, and had newly diagnosed hyperthyroidism. Each 10 ml fresh peripheral blood draw supplied the PBMCs. This clonotype has ten or more counts. The CDR3 is 15 amino acids. V gave up 6 bases and J gave up 3 bases, with 15 bases separating them.

Sequencing input: blood. This receptor was obtained from a woman younger than 30 with Graves' hyperthyroidism. The rearrangement joins TRBV12-3 or TRBV12-4 to TRBJ2-1; D possibly corresponds to TRBD2 (6 bases). Here the CDR3 DNA reads TGTGCCAGCAGCCCCCACGGGGGTTTCTACAATGAGCAGTTCTTC. Translating it yields CASSPHGGFYNEQFF.